This TCR beta chain was recorded in a study of cytomegalovirus exposure and HLA in healthy donors. In the study overall: HLA-typed donors were the source of some 80 million unique TCRs, which an early data release held.

The CDR3 sequence is 17 residues long. The V gene's germline CDR1 is MNHEY and CDR2 SMNVEV (reference sequence). V was cut by 5 bases and J by 2 bases, with 16 bases left in between. Regarding the study as a whole: A later analysis reported that several of the most significant clusters appeared to be linked to common viral pathogens, among them Epstein-Barr virus. The authors judged a highly shared variant cluster likely a sequencing artifact. A missense DCLRE1C variant was associated with V- and J-gene trimming of TCR beta chains in a later analysis, and an independent cohort replicated the association.

PCR primers comprised 60 Vbeta and 13 Jbeta primers. TCRdb keeps only in-frame clones here, not all; method: immunoSEQ multiplex PCR. Of over 110,000 clones in the sample, 70% to 80% were seen once. A remark on this clone: The antigen remains undetermined.

The receptor's source is a woman aged 45-60 years in good health and CMV-seropositive. Sequenced sample: PBMCs. The chain is built from TRBV27 and TRBJ1-6; D remains unclear. This CDR3 is CASSPRVEDTYNSPLHF. The DNA of the CDR3 is TGTGCCAGCAGTCCTCGGGTGGAGGATACCTATAATTCACCCCTCCACTTT.